The clone carrying this T cell receptor beta chain was recorded a few times. The entry originates in a study of blood T cell repertoires in COVID-19. V was shortened by 3 bases and J by 1 base, with 6 bases between the two germline ends. Germline loops: CDR1 KGHSH, CDR2 LQKENI. This CDR3 contains 13 residues. The assay was immunoSEQ multiplex PCR, and TCRdb's table has in-frame clones only and misses some. The data contain more than 200,000 clones, around 80% of them singletons. Sequenced input: peripheral blood. The receptor was isolated from a woman at least 80 years old with COVID-19, enrolled during active disease. This chain links TRBV18 with TRBJ2-5; D gene uncertain. Here the CDR3 DNA reads TGTGCCAGCTCACCGAGAATCCAAGAGACCCAGTACTTC. It specifies CASSPRIQETQYF.